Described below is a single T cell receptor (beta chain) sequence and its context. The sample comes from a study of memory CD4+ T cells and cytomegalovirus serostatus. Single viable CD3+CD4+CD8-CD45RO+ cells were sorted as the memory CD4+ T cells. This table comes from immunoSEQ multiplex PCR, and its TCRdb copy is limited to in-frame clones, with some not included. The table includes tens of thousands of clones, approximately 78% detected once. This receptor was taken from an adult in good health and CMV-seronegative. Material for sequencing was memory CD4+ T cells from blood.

The CDR3: CASSLDRGVAEQYF. CDR3 DNA sequence: TGTGCCAGCAGCCTTGACAGGGGAGTCGCCGAGCAGTACTTC. V usage is TRBV5-5 and J usage is TRBJ2-7; TRBD1 matches at 8 bases. Germline CDR1 SGHKS, CDR2 YYEKEE (reference sequence). CDR3 length: 14 residues. With V trimmed by 4 bases and J by 6 bases, 9 bases remained unmatched.